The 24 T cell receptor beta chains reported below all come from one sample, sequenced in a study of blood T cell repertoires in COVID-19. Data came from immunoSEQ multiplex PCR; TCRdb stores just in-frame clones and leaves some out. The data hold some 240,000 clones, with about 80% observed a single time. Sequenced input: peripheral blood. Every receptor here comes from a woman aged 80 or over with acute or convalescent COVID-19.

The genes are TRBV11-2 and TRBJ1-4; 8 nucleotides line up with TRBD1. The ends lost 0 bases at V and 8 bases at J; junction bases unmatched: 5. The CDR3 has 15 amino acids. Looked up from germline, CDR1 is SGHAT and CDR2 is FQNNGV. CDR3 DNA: TGTGCCAGCAGCTTAGAAATCGACAGGGGCGAAAAACTGTTTTTT. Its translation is CASSLEIDRGEKLFF.

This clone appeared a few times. The CDR3 coding sequence is TGTGCCAGAAGCTTGGCAGGGGTTCCCGTCGCCGGGGAGCTGTTTTTT. Its protein is CARSLAGVPVAGELFF. The chain combines TRBV5-3 with TRBJ2-2; a possible D gene is TRBD1 (6 bases). Being an ORF, TRBV5-3 has a function that is uncertain. The CDR3 length is 16 residues. Trimming cost V 0 bases and J 6 bases, with 15 bases left between them.

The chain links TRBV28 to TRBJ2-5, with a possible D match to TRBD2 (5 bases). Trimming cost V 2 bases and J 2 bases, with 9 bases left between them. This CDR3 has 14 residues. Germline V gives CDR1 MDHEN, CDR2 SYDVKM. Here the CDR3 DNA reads TGTGCCAGCAGTTTAGCGGGTATTCAAGAGACCCAGTACTTC. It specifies CASSLAGIQETQYF.

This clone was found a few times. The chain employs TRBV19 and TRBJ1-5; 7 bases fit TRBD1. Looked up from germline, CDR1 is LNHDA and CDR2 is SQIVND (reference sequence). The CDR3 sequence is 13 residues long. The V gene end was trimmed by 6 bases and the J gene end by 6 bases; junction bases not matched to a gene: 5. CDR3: CASRLQGSQPQHF. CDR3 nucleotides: TGTGCCAGTAGACTACAGGGGAGTCAGCCCCAGCATTTT.

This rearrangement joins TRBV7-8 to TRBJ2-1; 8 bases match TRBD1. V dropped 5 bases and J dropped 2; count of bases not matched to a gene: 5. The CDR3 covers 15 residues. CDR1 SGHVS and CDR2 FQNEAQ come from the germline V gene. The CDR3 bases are TGTGCCAGCAGCGCTCGGACAGGGACCTACAATGAGCAGTTCTTC. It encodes CASSARTGTYNEQFF.

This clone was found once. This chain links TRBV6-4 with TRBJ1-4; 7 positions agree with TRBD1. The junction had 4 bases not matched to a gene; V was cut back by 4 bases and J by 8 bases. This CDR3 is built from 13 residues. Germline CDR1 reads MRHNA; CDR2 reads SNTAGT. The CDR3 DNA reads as TGTGCCAGCAGTGTGGAACAGGGGGAAAAACTGTTTTTT. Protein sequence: CASSVEQGEKLFF.

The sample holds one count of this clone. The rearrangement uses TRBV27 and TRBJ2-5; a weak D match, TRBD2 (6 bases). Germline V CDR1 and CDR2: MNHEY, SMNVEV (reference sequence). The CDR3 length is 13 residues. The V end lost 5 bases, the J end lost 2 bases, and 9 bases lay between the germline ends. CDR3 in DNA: TGTGCCAGCAGTACGGGACTTCAAGAGACCCAGTACTTC. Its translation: CASSTGLQETQYF.

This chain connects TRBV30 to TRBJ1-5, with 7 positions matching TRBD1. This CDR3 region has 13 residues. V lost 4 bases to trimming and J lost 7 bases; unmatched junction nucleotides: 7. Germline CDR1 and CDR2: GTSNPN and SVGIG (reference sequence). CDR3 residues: CAWTRQGEQPQHF. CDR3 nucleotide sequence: TGTGCCTGGACCCGACAGGGTGAACAGCCCCAGCATTTT.

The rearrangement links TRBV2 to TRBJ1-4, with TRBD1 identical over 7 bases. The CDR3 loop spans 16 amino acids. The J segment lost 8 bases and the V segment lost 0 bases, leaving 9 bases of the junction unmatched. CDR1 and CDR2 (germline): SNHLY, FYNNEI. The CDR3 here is CASSEAWGTVGEKLFF. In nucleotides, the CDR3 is TGTGCCAGCAGTGAAGCGTGGGGGACAGTTGGCGAAAAACTGTTTTTT.

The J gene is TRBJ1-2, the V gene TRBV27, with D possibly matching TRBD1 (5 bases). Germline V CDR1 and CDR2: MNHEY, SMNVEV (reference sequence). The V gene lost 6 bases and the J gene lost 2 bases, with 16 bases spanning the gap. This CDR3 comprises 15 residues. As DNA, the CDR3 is TGTGCCAGCAGACCCCTTGGCAGGGAAAACTATGGCTACACCTTC. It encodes CASRPLGRENYGYTF.

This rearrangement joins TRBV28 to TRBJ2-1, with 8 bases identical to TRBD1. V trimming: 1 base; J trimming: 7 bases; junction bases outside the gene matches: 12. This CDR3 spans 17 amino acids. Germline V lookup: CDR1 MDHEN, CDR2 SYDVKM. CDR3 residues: CASSLFKTGGRRNEQFF. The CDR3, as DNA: TGTGCCAGCAGTTTATTTAAAACAGGGGGTCGTCGGAATGAGCAGTTCTTC.

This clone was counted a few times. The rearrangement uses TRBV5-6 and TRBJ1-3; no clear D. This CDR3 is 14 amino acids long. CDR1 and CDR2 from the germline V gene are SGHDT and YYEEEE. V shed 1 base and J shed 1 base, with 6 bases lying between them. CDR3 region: CASSLSVSGNTIYF. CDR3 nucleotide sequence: TGTGCCAGCAGCTTGTCAGTATCTGGAAACACCATATATTTT.

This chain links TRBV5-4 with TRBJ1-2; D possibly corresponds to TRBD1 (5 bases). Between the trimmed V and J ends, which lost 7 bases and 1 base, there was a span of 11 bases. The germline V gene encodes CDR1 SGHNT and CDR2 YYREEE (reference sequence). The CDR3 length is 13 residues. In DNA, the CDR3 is TGTGCCAGCGGCAGCAGGGATAACTATGGCTACACCTTC. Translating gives CASGSRDNYGYTF.

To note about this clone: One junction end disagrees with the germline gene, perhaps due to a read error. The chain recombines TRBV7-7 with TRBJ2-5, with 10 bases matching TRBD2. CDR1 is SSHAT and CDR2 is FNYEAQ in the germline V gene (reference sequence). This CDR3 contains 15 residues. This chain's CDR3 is CASSPSGGFQETQYF. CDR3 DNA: TGTGCTAGCAGCCCTAGCGGGGGTTTCCAAGAGACCCAGTACTTC.

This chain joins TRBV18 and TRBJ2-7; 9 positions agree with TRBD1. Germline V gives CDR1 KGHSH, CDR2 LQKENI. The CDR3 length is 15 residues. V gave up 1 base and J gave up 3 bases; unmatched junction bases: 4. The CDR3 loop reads CASSPLGQGGYEQYF. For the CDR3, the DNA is TGTGCCAGCTCACCACTGGGACAGGGAGGCTACGAGCAGTACTTC. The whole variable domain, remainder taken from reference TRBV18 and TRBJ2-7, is NAGVMQNPRHLVRRRGQEARLRCSPMKGHSHVYWYRQLPEEGLKFMVYLQKENIIDESGMPKERFSAEFPKEGPSILRIQQVVRGDSAAYFCASSPLGQGGYEQYFGPGTRLTVT.

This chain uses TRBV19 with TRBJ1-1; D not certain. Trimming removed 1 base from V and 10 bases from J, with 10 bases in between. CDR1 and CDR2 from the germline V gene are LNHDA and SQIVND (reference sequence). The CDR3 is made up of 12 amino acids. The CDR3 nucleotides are TGTGCCAGTAGTATAGGGGCCGGTATAGCTTTCTTT. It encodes CASSIGAGIAFF.

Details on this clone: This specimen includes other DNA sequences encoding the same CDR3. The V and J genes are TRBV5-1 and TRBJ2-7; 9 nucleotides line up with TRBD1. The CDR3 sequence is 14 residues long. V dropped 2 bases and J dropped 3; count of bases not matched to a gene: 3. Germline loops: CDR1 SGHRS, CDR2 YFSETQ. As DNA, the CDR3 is TGCGCCAGCAGCTTAACAGGGGGCGGCTACGAGCAGTACTTC. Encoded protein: CASSLTGGGYEQYF.

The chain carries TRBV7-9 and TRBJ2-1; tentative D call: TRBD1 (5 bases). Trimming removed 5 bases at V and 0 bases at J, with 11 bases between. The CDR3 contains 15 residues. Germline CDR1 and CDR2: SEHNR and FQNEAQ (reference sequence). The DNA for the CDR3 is TGTGCCAGCAGCCGGATCCAGGGCTCCTACAATGAGCAGTTCTTC. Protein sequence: CASSRIQGSYNEQFF.

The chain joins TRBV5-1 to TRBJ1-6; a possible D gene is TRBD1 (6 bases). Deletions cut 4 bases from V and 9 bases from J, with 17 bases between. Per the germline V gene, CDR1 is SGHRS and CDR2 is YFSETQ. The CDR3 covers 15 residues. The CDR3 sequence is CASSSGGLGGSPLHF. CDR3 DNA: TGCGCCAGCAGCAGCGGGGGCCTCGGGGGTTCACCCCTCCACTTT.

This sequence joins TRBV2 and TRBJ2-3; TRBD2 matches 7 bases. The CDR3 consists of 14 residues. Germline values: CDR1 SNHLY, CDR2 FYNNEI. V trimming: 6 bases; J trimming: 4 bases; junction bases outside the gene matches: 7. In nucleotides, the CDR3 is TGTGCCAGCAGCGCGGGGAGGGCCCCAGATACGCAGTATTTT. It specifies CASSAGRAPDTQYF.

As DNA, the CDR3 is TGTGCCAGCAGCTTAGGGTCGGGAAACTATGGCTACACCTTC. It yields the protein CASSLGSGNYGYTF. This chain connects TRBV11-2 to TRBJ1-2, with no clear D. CDR3 length: 14 amino acids. Germline CDR1 and CDR2: SGHAT and FQNNGV. V gave up 1 base and J gave up 2 bases, with 8 bases separating them.

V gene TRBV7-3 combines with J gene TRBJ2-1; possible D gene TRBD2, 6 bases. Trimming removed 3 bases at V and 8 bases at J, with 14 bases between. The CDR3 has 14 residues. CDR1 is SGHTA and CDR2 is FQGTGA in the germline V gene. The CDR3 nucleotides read TGTGCCAGCAGCTTTCGGGCCGGAGGGTATGAGCAGTTCTTC. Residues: CASSFRAGGYEQFF.

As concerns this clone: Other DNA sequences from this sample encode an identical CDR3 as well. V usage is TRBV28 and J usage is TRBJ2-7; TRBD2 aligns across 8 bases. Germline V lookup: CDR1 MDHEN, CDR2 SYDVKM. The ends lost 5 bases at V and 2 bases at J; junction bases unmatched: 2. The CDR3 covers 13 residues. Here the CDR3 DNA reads TGTGCCAGCAGTGCGGGGGGACCCTACGAGCAGTACTTC. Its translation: CASSAGGPYEQYF.

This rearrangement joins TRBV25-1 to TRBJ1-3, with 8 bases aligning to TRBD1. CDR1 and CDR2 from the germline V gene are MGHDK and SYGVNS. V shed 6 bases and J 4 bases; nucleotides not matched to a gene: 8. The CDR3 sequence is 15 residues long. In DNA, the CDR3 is TGTGCCAGCAGCCTCTCACAGGGGGGAGGAAACACCATATATTTT. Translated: CASSLSQGGGNTIYF.